The entry below gives a single T cell receptor beta chain sequence along with its context. Its antigen is unidentified. Single viable CD3+CD4+CD8-CD45RO+ cells were sorted as the memory CD4+ T cells. Germline lookup yields CDR1 SGHDT and CDR2 YYEEEE. The CDR3 totals 17 residues. Germline trimming cut 4 bases from V and 2 bases from J; bases unmatched to any gene: 9. This sample stems from a study of memory CD4+ T cells and cytomegalovirus serostatus. General observations from the study: Suggested: most of the CMV-linked TCR signature lies in CD4+ memory cells.

Generated by immunoSEQ multiplex PCR, the TCRdb table keeps only in-frame clones and is missing some. There are fewer than 50,000 clones in the sample; 75% to 85% occur only once, and around 1.1% lies in the top ten. The clonotype originates from an adult in good health and CMV-seronegative. The material sequenced was memory CD4+ T cells from blood. The chain has TRBV5-6 and TRBJ2-1; 10 bases match TRBD2. CDR3 DNA: TGTGCCAGCAGCCCACTCCCCACTAGCGGGACCTACAATGAGCAGTTCTTC. This codes for CASSPLPTSGTYNEQFF.